Presented here are 2 T cell receptor beta chains from one specimen sequenced in a study of T cell changes during pregnancy in multiple sclerosis. Profiling relied on immunoSEQ multiplex PCR, and the TCRdb table lists in-frame clones only, not all of them. The sample lists approximately 110,000 clones; 92% were seen once. Sequencing used peripheral blood, obtained in the third trimester of pregnancy. The receptors derive from a female donor with multiple sclerosis, enrolled in a pregnancy study.

The chain joins TRBV7-9 to TRBJ1-1; 7 positions agree with TRBD1. CDR3 length: 12 amino acids. Per germline, CDR1 SEHNR and CDR2 FQNEAQ (reference sequence). V lost 1 base and J lost 14; bases outside the gene matches: 7. CDR3 bases: TGTGCCAGCAGCTTAGTGGAACAGGGGCTCTTCTTT. It encodes CASSLVEQGLFF.

V gene TRBV9 combines with J gene TRBJ1-6; D is unresolved. CDR1 and CDR2 from the germline V gene are SGDLS and YYNGEE. The CDR3 has 15 amino acids. Trimming left V 0 bases short and J 6 bases short, with 10 bases between. CDR3 loop: CASSVGAPSNSPLHF. The CDR3 DNA reads TGTGCCAGCAGCGTAGGGGCGCCGAGTAATTCACCCCTCCACTTT.